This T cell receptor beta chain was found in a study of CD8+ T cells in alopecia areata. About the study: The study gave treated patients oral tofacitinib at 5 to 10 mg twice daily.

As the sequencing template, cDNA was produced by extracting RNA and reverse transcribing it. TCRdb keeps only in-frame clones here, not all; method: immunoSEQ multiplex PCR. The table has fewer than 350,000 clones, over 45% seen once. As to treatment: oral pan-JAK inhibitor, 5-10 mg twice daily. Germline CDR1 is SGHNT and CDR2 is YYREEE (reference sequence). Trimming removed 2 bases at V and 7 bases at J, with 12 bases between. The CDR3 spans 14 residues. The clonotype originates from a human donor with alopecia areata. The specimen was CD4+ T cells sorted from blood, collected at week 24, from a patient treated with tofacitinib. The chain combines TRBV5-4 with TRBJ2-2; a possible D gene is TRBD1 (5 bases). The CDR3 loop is CASSLLGANGELFF. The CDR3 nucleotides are TGTGCCAGCAGCTTATTAGGGGCCAACGGGGAGCTGTTTTTT.